The source of this TCR beta chain is a study of blood T cells in healthy people across ages. The CDR3 is 16 amino acids. Germline trimming cut 5 bases from V and 6 bases from J; bases unmatched to any gene: 11. From germline, CDR1 is SGHKS and CDR2 YYEKEE (reference sequence). Next came a second PCR, run for roughly 6 to 11 cycles, which used a sample-barcoded 5' primer along with a J-beta primer mix. Using its own MiXCR run on the 5' RACE reads, TCRdb lists one record per CDR3 protein. The sample holds more than 500,000 distinct CDR3 sequences, approximately 26% seen once. These same data were also listed under a study on T cells of mothers and their children. Per that paper: Three mothers and their six children, all healthy Caucasians, donated.

Sequencing was performed on blood. The receptor was isolated from a boy under 10 years old in good health. This chain joins TRBV5-5 and TRBJ2-1, with 10 bases fitting TRBD2. The CDR3 here is CASRPGGTSDINEQFF. In DNA form, the CDR3 reads TGTGCCAGCAGACCCGGGGGGACTAGCGATATCAATGAGCAGTTCTTC.